This T cell receptor (beta chain) comes out of a study of a mutant IDH1 vaccine in newly diagnosed glioma. As for the study in general: Vaccines were first given 4-6 weeks after radiotherapy alone, or with temozolomide cycles.

Germline V lookup: CDR1 SGHTS, CDR2 YDEGEE. The CDR3 covers 13 residues. V lost 1 base and J lost 7, with 6 bases in between. Data came from immunoSEQ multiplex PCR; TCRdb stores just in-frame clones and leaves some out. The sample shows tens of thousands of clones, around 80% of them seen only once. Notes on this clone: Its antigen is unidentified.

Sample time point: week 5, during vaccination. The vaccine gave 300 ug of a 20-mer mutant IDH1 peptide subcutaneously per dose. The clonotype comes from a man aged 25 to 40 with glioma. Source: PBMCs, taken from a glioma patient whose treatment included an IDH1 peptide vaccine. The chain carries TRBV5-8 and TRBJ1-6; D gene ambiguous. CDR3 region: CASSLRRNSPLHF. The CDR3 DNA follows: TGTGCCAGCAGCTTGAGAAGGAATTCACCCCTCCACTTT.